The 22 T cell receptor beta chains below all came from one sample that was sequenced in a study of graft-versus-host responses after intestinal transplantation. Assay: immunoSEQ multiplex PCR; the TCRdb copy retains only in-frame clones and omits some. The repertoire includes around 95,000 clones, about 90% of them detected once, and about 0.9% sits in the top ten. No cognate antigen is known for these TCRs. The specimen comprised unstimulated CD4+ T cells sorted from spleen or lymph node cells, sampled before transplant. These receptors were taken from a human donor who was the organ donor for an intestinal transplant.

This clone came up once. The V call is TRBV5-5, the J call TRBJ1-2; D gene ambiguous. There are 14 residues in the CDR3. Germline loops: CDR1 SGHKS, CDR2 YYEKEE (reference sequence). Trimming took 4 bases from V and 0 from J, leaving 10 bases between them. The CDR3 DNA reads as TGTGCCAGCAGCAGAGCCCCTCCTAACTATGGCTACACCTTC. Translated: CASSRAPPNYGYTF.

This clone was seen only a few times. The CDR3 sequence: CASSSGQGSYNEQFF. The CDR3, as DNA: TGTGCCAGCAGCTCGGGACAGGGCTCCTACAATGAGCAGTTCTTC. The chain combines TRBV7-2 with TRBJ2-1; 9 nucleotides line up with TRBD1. Germline assignment: CDR1 SGHTA and CDR2 FQGNSA. V gave up 4 bases and J gave up 0 bases; unmatched junction bases: 1. There are 15 residues in the CDR3.

This rearrangement joins TRBV11-2 to TRBJ2-2; 10 nucleotides match TRBD1. Losses at the gene ends were 10 bases for V and 0 bases for J; bases not matched to a gene: 11. Germline CDR1 and CDR2: SGHAT and FQNNGV. This CDR3 has 17 residues. The CDR3 nucleotides read TGTGCCACCAGTCCGGACAGGGGGGGATCGAACACCGGGGAGCTGTTTTTT. The encoded protein is CATSPDRGGSNTGELFF. Complete variable domain (other parts from reference TRBV11-2 and TRBJ2-2): EAGVAQSPRYKIIEKRQSVAFWCNPISGHATLYWYQQILGQGPKLLIQFQNNGVVDDSQLPKDRFSAERLKGVDSTLKIQPAKLEDSAVYLCATSPDRGGSNTGELFFGEGSRLTVL.

V gene TRBV18 combines with J gene TRBJ1-5; D is undetermined. CDR1 and CDR2 (germline): KGHSH, LQKENI. V was shortened by 2 bases and J by 6 bases, with 8 bases between the two germline ends. The CDR3 runs to 13 residues. CDR3 in DNA: TGTGCCAGCTCACCAGGGTTGGGTCAGCCCCAGCATTTT. Translated: CASSPGLGQPQHF.

This sequence joins TRBV5-1 and TRBJ2-1, with a weak D call TRBD1 (6 bases). The germline CDR1 and CDR2 sequences are SGHRS and YFSETQ. V shed 7 bases and J shed 7 bases, with 15 bases lying between them. CDR3 length equals 13 residues. CDR3 in amino acids: CASGRQVGNEQFF. Here the CDR3 DNA reads TGCGCCAGCGGAAGACAGGTCGGGAATGAGCAGTTCTTC.

J is TRBJ2-5 and V is TRBV13, with TRBD2 identical over 8 bases. CDR3 length: 13 amino acids. Unmatched junction bases numbered 0, after V lost 1 base and J lost 5 bases. The germline V gene has CDR1 PRHDT and CDR2 FYEKMQ (reference sequence). For the CDR3, the DNA is TGTGCCAGCAGCTTAGCGGGGGGGGAGACCCAGTACTTC. Translation gives CASSLAGGETQYF.

V gene TRBV27 combines with J gene TRBJ2-3, with 7 bases fitting TRBD1. Germline CDR1 MNHEY, CDR2 SMNVEV (reference sequence). The CDR3 has 15 residues. Trimming removed 8 bases from V and 0 bases from J; junction bases left unmatched: 8. The CDR3 DNA follows: TGTGCCAGCCTCCACAGGGGAACTAGCACAGATACGCAGTATTTT. Amino acids: CASLHRGTSTDTQYF.

The rearrangement links TRBV19 to TRBJ1-2; no reliable D call. CDR3 length: 12 amino acids. V was shortened by 3 bases and J by 5 bases, with 7 bases between the two germline ends. Germline values: CDR1 LNHDA, CDR2 SQIVND (reference sequence). This CDR3 is CASSIAMYGYTF. In nucleotides, the CDR3 is TGTGCCAGTAGTATCGCGATGTATGGCTACACCTTC.

This rearrangement joins TRBV19 to TRBJ2-3; 8 positions agree with TRBD1. Germline CDR1 and CDR2: LNHDA and SQIVND (reference sequence). CDR3 length: 17 amino acids. Trimming at V came to 5 bases and at J to 0 bases, leaving 10 bases not matched to a gene. As DNA, the CDR3 is TGTGCCAGTAGTCACAGAGGCGGGACAGGAAGCACAGATACGCAGTATTTT. This encodes CASSHRGGTGSTDTQYF.

The V and J genes are TRBV30 and TRBJ1-5, with TRBD1 identical over 7 bases. With V trimmed by 0 bases and J by 4 bases, 12 bases remained unmatched. Germline CDR1 reads GTSNPN; CDR2 reads SVGIG (reference sequence). CDR3 length: 17 amino acids. This CDR3 reads CAWSVRGPSGGNQPQHF. CDR3 DNA sequence: TGTGCCTGGAGTGTACGGGGCCCGTCAGGGGGAAATCAGCCCCAGCATTTT. Full variable domain (rest looked up from reference TRBV30 and TRBJ1-5): SQTIHQWPATLVQPVGSPLSLECTVEGTSNPNLYWYRQAAGRGLQLLFYSVGIGQISSEVPQNLSASRPQDRQFILSSKKLLLSDSGFYLCAWSVRGPSGGNQPQHFGDGTRLSIL.

The V call is TRBV30, the J call TRBJ1-6; the D is unclear. Germline CDR1 is GTSNPN and CDR2 is SVGIG (reference sequence). The CDR3 extends over 13 amino acids. Trimming left V 0 bases short and J 8 bases short, with 8 bases between. CDR3 in amino acids: CAWSVSSYSPLHF. The CDR3 DNA reads as TGTGCCTGGAGTGTGAGTAGTTATTCACCCCTCCACTTT.

The V and J genes are TRBV13 and TRBJ2-7; D may match TRBD1 or TRBD2 (5 bases each). The CDR3 runs to 12 residues. The V end lost 5 bases, the J end lost 9 bases, and 14 bases lay between the germline ends. CDR1 is PRHDT and CDR2 is FYEKMQ in the germline V gene (reference sequence). The CDR3 region is CASSIKTRGQYF. The CDR3 DNA is TGTGCCAGCAGCATAAAGACGAGGGGGCAGTACTTC.

The CDR3 sequence is CAWSVPRTGTNSPLHF. The CDR3 region has the DNA TGTGCCTGGAGCGTACCCCGGACAGGGACAAATTCACCCCTCCACTTT. The rearrangement joins TRBV30 to TRBJ1-6; 8 positions agree with TRBD1. The germline gives CDR1 GTSNPN, CDR2 SVGIG (reference sequence). V lost 3 bases, J lost 7 bases, and 11 bases stayed unmatched. This CDR3 spans 16 amino acids.

The table lists this clone with a count of one. The rearrangement uses TRBV5-1 and TRBJ2-2; no reliable D call. Germline values: CDR1 SGHRS, CDR2 YFSETQ. The CDR3 covers 12 residues. V was clipped by 3 bases and J by 7 bases, with 7 bases between them. CDR3 sequence (DNA): TGCGCCAGCAGCTCGGTGGGCGGGGAGCTGTTTTTT. It translates to CASSSVGGELFF.

This chain joins TRBV13 and TRBJ2-6; the D gene could be TRBD1 or TRBD2 (6 bases each). V lost 3 bases and J 0 bases, leaving 15 bases between the germline ends. The germline gives CDR1 PRHDT, CDR2 FYEKMQ (reference sequence). This CDR3 is 18 amino acids long. For the CDR3, the DNA is TGTGCCAGCAGCTTCTTAGGACAGACTAGCTCTGGGGCCAACGTCCTGACTTTC. Protein product: CASSFLGQTSSGANVLTF.

This clone was observed once. The gene calls are TRBV29-1 and TRBJ1-2; D remains ambiguous. Germline V gene lookup returns CDR1 SQVTM and CDR2 ANQGSEA. The CDR3 extends over 10 amino acids. The germline V and J ends were trimmed by 5 bases and 7 bases, with 8 bases remaining between them. The CDR3 is CSVLGSGYTF. The CDR3 region has the DNA TGCAGCGTTTTAGGCAGTGGCTACACCTTC. The full variable domain, in which reference TRBV29-1 and TRBJ1-2 provide the parts outside the CDR3, is SAVISQKPSRDICQRGTSLTIQCQVDSQVTMMFWYRQQPGQSLTLIATANQGSEATYESGFVIDKFPISRPNLTFSTLTVSNMSPEDSSIYLCSVLGSGYTFGSGTRLTVV.

This chain links TRBV9 with TRBJ2-1; D is unclear. The germline V gene has CDR1 SGDLS and CDR2 YYNGEE. This CDR3 is built from 16 residues. Trimming stripped 4 bases from V and 0 bases from J, with 14 bases between. The CDR3 DNA reads TGTGCCAGCAGCCCTCAGGCGTGGTACTCCTACAATGAGCAGTTCTTC. It specifies CASSPQAWYSYNEQFF. The entire variable domain, with the rest obtained from reference TRBV9 and TRBJ2-1, is as follows: DSGVTQTPKHLITATGQRVTLRCSPRSGDLSVYWYQQSLDQGLQFLIQYYNGEERAKGNILERFSAQQFPDLHSELNLSSLELGDSALYFCASSPQAWYSYNEQFFGPGTRLTVL.

V gene TRBV19 combines with J gene TRBJ1-1; perhaps TRBD1 as D (5 bases). The CDR3 covers 13 residues. V lost 6 bases, J lost 0 bases, and 8 bases lay in between. Germline lookup yields CDR1 LNHDA and CDR2 SQIVND (reference sequence). CDR3 DNA: TGTGCCAGTAGGACAGTGCTGAACACTGAAGCTTTCTTT. Translated: CASRTVLNTEAFF.

This clone occurred once. The V and J genes are TRBV9 and TRBJ1-1, with a tentative D call TRBD1 (5 bases). V was shortened by 3 bases and J by 5 bases, with 14 bases between the two germline ends. The CDR3 sequence is 14 residues long. Germline values: CDR1 SGDLS, CDR2 YYNGEE. The CDR3 sequence is CASSATGRRTEAFF. The CDR3 DNA sequence: TGTGCCAGCAGCGCAACGGGGCGGAGGACTGAAGCTTTCTTT.

This clone came up once. This chain links TRBV9 with TRBJ1-3; D gene uncertain. Germline CDR1 is SGDLS and CDR2 is YYNGEE. V shed 0 bases and J shed 0 bases, with 7 bases lying between them. This CDR3 has 15 amino acids. The CDR3 sequence is CASSVDPDSGNTIYF. Here the CDR3 DNA reads TGTGCCAGCAGCGTAGATCCAGACTCTGGAAACACCATATATTTT.

V and J are TRBV6-1 and TRBJ2-1, with 8 bases fitting TRBD1. The germline V gene encodes CDR1 MNHNS and CDR2 SASEGT. CDR3 length: 13 amino acids. V shed 8 bases and J 10 bases; nucleotides not matched to a gene: 10. The CDR3 DNA reads TGTGCCAGCCTCTCAGGGGGCAACGCGGAGCAGTTCTTC. It is translated as CASLSGGNAEQFF.

This chain links TRBV21-1 with TRBJ1-5. TRBV21-1 counts as a pseudogene. The CDR3 spans 14 residues. CDR3 nucleotides: TGTGCCAGCAGCAAAGAAGGGAGCAATCAGCCCCAGCATTTT. Protein: CASSKEGSNQPQHF.